These 26 T cell receptor beta chains came from one sample sequenced in a study of blood T cell repertoires in COVID-19. Clones were sequenced by immunoSEQ multiplex PCR, and TCRdb holds only the in-frame ones, with some missing. The table has about 270,000 clones, more than 75% seen once. The sequencing sample was made of PBMCs or T cells enriched from blood (not recorded which). The receptors were gathered from a woman in her thirties or forties with acute COVID-19.

The J gene is TRBJ2-5, the V gene TRBV24-1, with 7 bases matching TRBD1. This CDR3 has 15 amino acids. The junction had 9 bases not matched to a gene; V was cut back by 4 bases and J by 5 bases. Germline V gives CDR1 KGHDR, CDR2 SFDVKD. The CDR3 loop is CATSDPTGTGETQYF. CDR3 sequence (DNA): TGTGCCACCAGTGACCCGACAGGGACCGGGGAGACCCAGTACTTC.

V and J are TRBV6-5 and TRBJ2-1, with TRBD2 matching 7 bases. V shed 5 bases and J 13 bases; nucleotides not matched to a gene: 5. This CDR3 contains 11 residues. Germline V CDR1 and CDR2: MNHEY, SVGAGI. The chain's CDR3 is CASSNRGVQFF. For the CDR3, the DNA is TGTGCCAGCAGTAACCGGGGGGTACAGTTCTTC.

This clone was counted once. The rearrangement joins TRBV7-2 to TRBJ2-7; the D is unclear. The CDR3 is made up of 13 amino acids. Trimming removed 5 bases from V and 6 bases from J, with 14 bases in between. Germline assignment: CDR1 SGHTA and CDR2 FQGNSA. CDR3 nucleotide sequence: TGTGCCAGCAGCCCCTTCTCCTCTAGCGAGCAGTACTTC. Its translation: CASSPFSSSEQYF.

The gene calls are TRBV9 and TRBJ1-1; D is ambiguous. CDR1 and CDR2 (germline): SGDLS, YYNGEE. Trimming took 1 base from V and 4 from J, leaving 11 bases between them. This CDR3 comprises 14 residues. Written as DNA, the CDR3 is TGTGCCAGCAGCGTATCGGGTTCGAGCACTGAAGCTTTCTTT. Amino acids: CASSVSGSSTEAFF.

The rearrangement uses TRBV27 and TRBJ2-3, with 8 bases that match TRBD1. The V segment lost 6 bases and the J segment 3 bases; nucleotides outside the gene matches: 8. The germline CDR1 and CDR2 sequences are MNHEY and SMNVEV (reference sequence). This CDR3 has 15 amino acids. The DNA of the CDR3 is TGTGCCAGCAGCCGGAGACAGGGGTTAACAGATACGCAGTATTTT. This codes for CASSRRQGLTDTQYF.

This clone was seen only once. The chain carries TRBV24-1 and TRBJ2-1, with TRBD2 as a possible D gene (5 bases). Germline-derived CDR1 and CDR2 are KGHDR and SFDVKD. V was trimmed by 5 bases and J by 5 bases, leaving 9 bases between them. The CDR3 runs 13 residues. The CDR3 DNA reads TGTGCCACCAGTGGAGTCGGGAACAATGAGCAGTTCTTC. The encoded protein is CATSGVGNNEQFF.

V gene TRBV4-3 combines with J gene TRBJ1-6, with 10 positions matching TRBD1. Germline V gene lookup returns CDR1 LGHNA and CDR2 YSLEER. V dropped 4 bases and J dropped 7; count of bases not matched to a gene: 7. This CDR3 is built from 16 residues. The CDR3 is CASSLGDRGRNSPLHF. As DNA, the CDR3 is TGCGCCAGCAGCCTCGGGGACAGGGGCAGGAATTCACCCCTCCACTTT.

This clone was observed a handful of times. This rearrangement joins TRBV7-9 to TRBJ2-1; 11 bases map to TRBD2. V lost 5 bases, J lost 5 bases, and 8 bases stayed unmatched. The CDR3 loop spans 16 amino acids. The germline V gene encodes CDR1 SEHNR and CDR2 FQNEAQ (reference sequence). CDR3 bases: TGTGCCAGCAGCCCCTCGGGACTAGCGGAGAACAATGAGCAGTTCTTC. Its protein product is CASSPSGLAENNEQFF.

A single count supports this clone. V and J are TRBV5-6 and TRBJ2-3; a weak D match, TRBD1 (6 bases). V was pared by 2 bases and J by 0 bases, with 10 bases between. The CDR3 sequence is 15 residues long. Germline V gives CDR1 SGHDT, CDR2 YYEEEE. The CDR3: CASSLGGISTDTQYF. In DNA, the CDR3 is TGTGCCAGCAGCTTAGGGGGAATTAGCACAGATACGCAGTATTTT.

The chain combines TRBV5-1 with TRBJ2-3; 8 nucleotides match TRBD2. CDR1 and CDR2 (germline): SGHRS, YFSETQ. The V and J ends lost 0 bases and 2 bases, in that order; junction bases with no gene match: 11. The CDR3 is 18 amino acids. CDR3 DNA: TGCGCCAGCAGCTTGGAGCCGATAGCGGGGACATACACAGATACGCAGTATTTT. This sequence encodes CASSLEPIAGTYTDTQYF.

V and J are TRBV9 and TRBJ1-1; 8 nucleotides match TRBD1. The CDR3 has 16 amino acids. With V trimmed by 4 bases and J by 1 base, 9 bases remained unmatched. Germline V gene sequence: CDR1 SGDLS, CDR2 YYNGEE. CDR3 in amino acids: CASSPRGGQGNTEAFF. Here the CDR3 DNA reads TGTGCCAGCAGCCCAAGGGGTGGACAGGGGAACACTGAAGCTTTCTTT.

The chain uses TRBV6-2 or TRBV6-3 and TRBJ1-5, with a possible D match to TRBD1 (6 bases). This CDR3 is built from 15 residues. Trimming removed 4 bases from V and 5 bases from J, with 15 bases in between. Germline CDR1 and CDR2: MNHEY and SVGEGT. This chain's CDR3 is CASSSNRDSDQPQHF. The CDR3 DNA reads TGTGCCAGCAGTTCTAACAGGGATTCGGATCAGCCCCAGCATTTT.

The genes are TRBV4-2 and TRBJ1-1, with 8 positions matching TRBD1. V shed 0 bases, J shed 1 base, and the junction held 10 bases outside the gene matches. This CDR3 contains 18 residues. Germline loops: CDR1 LGHNA, CDR2 YNFKEQ. The CDR3 loop reads CASSQDPGTGVRNTEAFF. Written as DNA, the CDR3 is TGTGCCAGCAGCCAAGATCCCGGGACAGGAGTTAGGAACACTGAAGCTTTCTTT.

The chain couples TRBV3-1 (or the pseudogene TRBV3-2) to TRBJ1-2, with D unclear. The CDR3 spans 14 residues. V was shortened by 4 bases and J by 4 bases, with 13 bases between the two germline ends. In germline, CDR1 is LGHDT, CDR2 YNNKEL (reference sequence). CDR3 in DNA: TGTGCCAGCAGCCCTGGACTCGTAGCCTATGGCTACACCTTC. Translated: CASSPGLVAYGYTF.

V and J are TRBV7-2 and TRBJ1-1; D is uncertain. The germline CDR1 and CDR2 sequences are SGHTA and FQGNSA. This CDR3 contains 14 residues. Deletions cut 1 base from V and 0 bases from J, with 6 bases between. CDR3 sequence: CASSLEAVNTEAFF. The CDR3 DNA is TGTGCCAGCAGCTTAGAGGCGGTGAACACTGAAGCTTTCTTT.

This clone was found a few times. The rearrangement joins TRBV29-1 to TRBJ2-5; D is undetermined. V lost 7 bases and J lost 7, with 13 bases in between. Germline V gene data show CDR1 as SQVTM and CDR2 as ANQGSEA. This CDR3 has 11 residues. The CDR3: CSAHEVGTQYF. CDR3 bases: TGCAGCGCCCACGAGGTGGGGACCCAGTACTTC.

V gene TRBV4-1 combines with J gene TRBJ2-1; D is unclear. The CDR3 runs to 16 residues. Trimming shortened V by 1 base and J by 2 bases, and 12 bases separated the two germline ends. The germline CDR1 and CDR2 sequences are MGHRA and YSYEKL. The CDR3 loop is CASSQGILKTYNEQFF. The CDR3 DNA follows: TGCGCCAGCAGCCAAGGAATCCTAAAGACCTACAATGAGCAGTTCTTC.

This clone appeared once. The chain carries TRBV29-1 and TRBJ2-1, with a weak D call TRBD1 (5 bases). The V gene lost 4 bases and the J gene lost 10 bases, with 20 bases spanning the gap. Per germline, CDR1 SQVTM and CDR2 ANQGSEA. The CDR3 contains 14 residues. The CDR3 sequence is CSVVRALVAGEQFF. CDR3 DNA: TGCAGCGTTGTAAGGGCCCTGGTGGCAGGGGAGCAGTTCTTC.

The chain is built from TRBV21-1 and TRBJ2-6; TRBD2, as called in the table, went unchecked against the DNA. TRBV21-1 is a pseudogene segment. The CDR3 runs 17 residues. CDR3 residues: CASSHGGNYSGANVLTF. As DNA, the CDR3 is TGTGCCAGCAGCCACGGAGGTAATTACTCTGGGGCCAACGTCCTGACTTTC.

The rearrangement uses TRBV5-1 and TRBJ2-2; D might be TRBD1 (5 bases). V was cut by 2 bases and J by 7 bases, with 9 bases left in between. The CDR3 is made up of 13 amino acids. The germline gives CDR1 SGHRS, CDR2 YFSETQ. The CDR3 region has the DNA TGCGCCAGCAGCTTACCCAGGGTCGGGGAGCTGTTTTTT. This codes for CASSLPRVGELFF.

The rearrangement links TRBV4-2 to TRBJ1-2; 11 bases line up with TRBD1. Germline CDR1 reads LGHNA; CDR2 reads YNFKEQ. The CDR3 has 16 residues. With V trimmed by 0 bases and J by 5 bases, 5 bases remained unmatched. The CDR3: CASSQDRTGGRYGYTF. The CDR3 DNA follows: TGTGCCAGCAGCCAAGACAGGACAGGGGGCAGGTATGGCTACACCTTC.

The rearrangement links TRBV3-1 (or the pseudogene TRBV3-2) to TRBJ2-1; D may be TRBD2 (6 bases). This CDR3 region has 14 residues. V lost 1 base and J lost 10, with 14 bases in between. Germline V gene sequence: CDR1 LGHDT, CDR2 YNNKEL (reference sequence). The CDR3 DNA reads as TGTGCCAGCAGCCAAGCCCCAGGGACTGGGGAGCAGTTCTTC. It encodes CASSQAPGTGEQFF.

J is TRBJ1-5 and V is TRBV6-2 or TRBV6-3, with D possibly being TRBD1 (6 bases). V was pared by 6 bases and J by 5 bases, with 20 bases between. CDR3 length equals 16 residues. Germline-derived CDR1 and CDR2 are MNHEY and SVGEGT. The CDR3 reads CASSLHTTGRDQPQHF. The CDR3 DNA reads TGTGCCAGCAGCCTCCACACTACAGGGAGGGATCAGCCCCAGCATTTT.

The sample holds a few counts of this clone. V gene TRBV19 combines with J gene TRBJ1-2; D gene unclear. From germline, CDR1 is LNHDA and CDR2 SQIVND (reference sequence). The CDR3 is made up of 15 amino acids. V lost 0 bases to trimming and J lost 0 bases, with 8 bases between them. The CDR3: CASSIDLGANYGYTF. CDR3 in DNA: TGTGCCAGTAGTATAGATTTAGGAGCTAACTATGGCTACACCTTC.

The chain is built from TRBV18 and TRBJ1-1, with a tentative D call TRBD1 (6 bases). V lost 3 bases, J lost 4 bases, and 15 bases lay in between. Germline CDR1 reads KGHSH; CDR2 reads LQKENI. The CDR3 runs 15 residues. The CDR3, as DNA: TGTGCCAGCTCACCTTTACAGGGTAAGGGCACTGAAGCTTTCTTT. Translated: CASSPLQGKGTEAFF.

V gene TRBV11-3 combines with J gene TRBJ2-1, with 14 bases fitting TRBD2. CDR1 is SGHNT, CDR2 YENEEA, per germline. Germline trimming cut 4 bases from V and 9 bases from J; bases unmatched to any gene: 8. The CDR3 is 16 residues long. This CDR3 reads CASSSRLAGGPSEQFF. The DNA for the CDR3 is TGTGCCAGCAGCTCGAGACTAGCGGGAGGGCCTAGTGAGCAGTTCTTC.